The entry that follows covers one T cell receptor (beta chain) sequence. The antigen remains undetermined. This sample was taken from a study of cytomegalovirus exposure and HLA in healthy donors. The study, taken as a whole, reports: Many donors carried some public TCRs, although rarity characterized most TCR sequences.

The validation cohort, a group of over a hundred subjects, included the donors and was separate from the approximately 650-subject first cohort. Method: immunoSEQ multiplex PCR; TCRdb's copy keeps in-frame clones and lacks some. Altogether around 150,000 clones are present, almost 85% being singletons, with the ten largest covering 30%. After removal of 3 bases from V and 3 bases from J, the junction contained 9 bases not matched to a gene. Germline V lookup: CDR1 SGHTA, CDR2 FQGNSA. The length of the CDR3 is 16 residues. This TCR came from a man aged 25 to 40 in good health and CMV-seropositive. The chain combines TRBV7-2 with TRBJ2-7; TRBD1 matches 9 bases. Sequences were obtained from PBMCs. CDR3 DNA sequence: TGTGCCAGCAGCTTCGTGACAGGGGGTGTGCTCTACGAGCAGTACTTC. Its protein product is CASSFVTGGVLYEQYF.